The 28 T cell receptor beta chains below all came from one sample that was sequenced in a study of T cells in Graves' hyperthyroidism and ophthalmopathy. Researchers amplified the TCR beta CDR3 regions from RNA transcripts. HTBI primers were used for first-round RT-PCR of the TCR CDR3. TCRdb processed the multiplex PCR reads anew with MiXCR; each CDR3 protein has one entry. The sample yields 300,000 to 350,000 distinct CDR3 sequences, around 20% seen once. What was sequenced was blood. The receptors come from a woman aged 45 to 65 with Graves' hyperthyroidism.

V is TRBV12-3 or TRBV12-4 and J is TRBJ1-5; the match to TRBD1 covers 12 bases. CDR3 size: 15 residues. J was trimmed by 7 bases and V by 3 bases; bases with no gene match: 4. The CDR3 bases are TGTGCCAGCAGTTTGGGGACAGGGGGCGTACAGCCCCAGCATTTT. Residues: CASSLGTGGVQPQHF.

The gene calls are TRBV28 and TRBJ1-2, with a weak D call TRBD1 (5 bases). CDR1 and CDR2 (germline): MDHEN, SYDVKM. V lost 5 bases and J 4 bases, leaving 17 bases between the germline ends. CDR3 length: 15 residues. The CDR3 bases are TGTGCCAGCAGTGTAAGCAGGGTAATCGGCTATGGCTACACCTTC. This codes for CASSVSRVIGYGYTF.

In this sample, this clonotype turned up a few times. The chain links TRBV15 to TRBJ2-7; D is perhaps TRBD1 (6 bases). The V end lost 4 bases, the J end lost 3 bases, and 7 bases lay between the germline ends. The CDR3 is made up of 12 amino acids. Germline V gene data show CDR1 as LNHNV and CDR2 as YYDKDF (reference sequence). CDR3 coding DNA: TGTGCCACCAGCAAACAGGGCTACGAGCAGTACTTC. Translated: CATSKQGYEQYF.

This clonotype was found many times. The chain is built from TRBV19 and TRBJ2-3; 9 bases are a match to TRBD2. Germline loops: CDR1 LNHDA, CDR2 SQIVND (reference sequence). CDR3 length: 16 residues. Trimming took 5 bases from V and 0 from J; bases not matched to a gene: 6. CDR3 sequence (DNA): TGTGCCAGTAGTCCTGGACTAGCGAAAAGCACAGATACGCAGTATTTT. It codes for CASSPGLAKSTDTQYF.

In its sample, this clonotype was seen many times. The chain joins TRBV7-2 to TRBJ2-1; D perhaps matches TRBD2 (5 bases). Germline V CDR1 and CDR2: SGHTA, FQGNSA. The V end lost 1 base, the J end lost 2 bases, and 6 bases lay between the germline ends. This CDR3 has 14 residues. The DNA for the CDR3 is TGTGCCAGCAGCTTAGTCGGGGCCTACAATGAGCAGTTCTTC. Translated: CASSLVGAYNEQFF.

This clonotype was counted ten times or more. The V gene is TRBV15, the J gene TRBJ2-7; 9 nucleotides agree with TRBD1. The V gene's germline CDR1 is LNHNV and CDR2 YYDKDF (reference sequence). The V and J ends lost 1 base and 0 bases, in that order; junction bases with no gene match: 7. The CDR3 has 17 amino acids. CDR3 bases: TGTGCCACCAGCAGAGCACAGGGGGCCCGACCCTCCTACGAGCAGTACTTC. It is translated as CATSRAQGARPSYEQYF.

V usage is TRBV4-1 and J usage is TRBJ2-1; TRBD2 matches at 11 bases. Germline V gene data show CDR1 as MGHRA and CDR2 as YSYEKL. The length of the CDR3 is 17 residues. V shed 5 bases, J shed 0 bases, and the junction held 6 bases outside the gene matches. Written as DNA, the CDR3 is TGCGCCAGCAGCGCGCGCGGGACTAGCGGCTCCTACAATGAGCAGTTCTTC. Translation: CASSARGTSGSYNEQFF.

This clonotype was counted between two and nine times. The rearrangement joins TRBV6-2 or TRBV6-3 to TRBJ2-1; D might be TRBD2 (5 bases). Trimming left V 2 bases short and J 3 bases short, with 14 bases between. Germline V CDR1 and CDR2: MNHEY, SVGEGT. The CDR3 runs to 16 residues. The CDR3 here is CASSYDYPDFYNEQFF. The DNA for the CDR3 is TGTGCCAGCAGTTACGACTATCCCGACTTCTACAATGAGCAGTTCTTC.

This clonotype has a count of ten or more. The chain couples TRBV20-1 to TRBJ2-7; perhaps TRBD2 as D (6 bases). CDR3 length equals 13 residues. Trimming pared 3 bases from V and 0 bases from J, leaving 9 bases between. Germline CDR1 is DFQATT and CDR2 is SNEGSKA (reference sequence). CDR3: CSARAGSSYEQYF. DNA for the CDR3: TGCAGTGCTAGGGCCGGGAGCTCCTACGAGCAGTACTTC.

At least ten counts were recorded for this clonotype. V is TRBV20-1 and J is TRBJ2-7, with D maybe TRBD2 (6 bases). V lost 3 bases and J 2 bases, leaving 14 bases between the germline ends. The CDR3 extends over 14 amino acids. Germline V gene lookup returns CDR1 DFQATT and CDR2 SNEGSKA (reference sequence). CDR3 nucleotides: TGCAGTGCTAGTTTGGGGCGGGGCGCCTACGAGCAGTACTTC. Its protein is CSASLGRGAYEQYF.

This clonotype was seen repeatedly, ten times or more. The chain recombines TRBV20-1 with TRBJ1-4, with TRBD1 matching over 11 bases. CDR1 DFQATT and CDR2 SNEGSKA come from the germline V gene (reference sequence). Trimming removed 5 bases from V and 3 bases from J; junction bases left unmatched: 8. The CDR3 runs 16 residues. CDR3 sequence reads: CSAPWTGGLANEKLFF. The DNA for the CDR3 is TGCAGTGCTCCCTGGACAGGGGGCTTGGCTAATGAAAAACTGTTTTTT.

This chain connects TRBV15 to TRBJ2-1; no firm D call. Germline V lookup: CDR1 LNHNV, CDR2 YYDKDF (reference sequence). The CDR3 loop spans 15 amino acids. Trimming pared 4 bases from V and 7 bases from J, leaving 17 bases between. In DNA form, the CDR3 reads TGTGCCACCAGCAACCCAGGCCTGTCCCCTAATGAGCAGTTCTTC. It codes for CATSNPGLSPNEQFF. Full variable domain (missing parts from reference TRBV15 and TRBJ2-1): DAMVIQNPRYQVTQFGKPVTLSCSQTLNHNVMYWYQQKSSQAPKLLFHYYDKDFNNEADTPDNFQSRRPNTSFCFLDIRSPGLGDTAMYLCATSNPGLSPNEQFFGPGTRLTVL.

This chain uses TRBV6-1 with TRBJ2-7, with TRBD1 identical over 8 bases. Trimming took 8 bases from V and 2 from J; bases not matched to a gene: 5. This CDR3 is 13 amino acids long. CDR1 and CDR2 (germline): MNHNS, SASEGT. The CDR3 region is CASATGDTYEQYF. The CDR3 nucleotides are TGTGCCAGCGCGACAGGGGATACCTACGAGCAGTACTTC.

This clonotype has just a few counts. The V and J genes are TRBV4-2 and TRBJ1-6, with D possibly matching TRBD1 (6 bases). Trimming took 2 bases from V and 9 from J, leaving 14 bases between them. Germline CDR1 is LGHNA and CDR2 is YNFKEQ. The CDR3 contains 15 residues. The CDR3 DNA sequence: TGTGCCAGCAGCCAAAACAGGGTAGGGGGTTCACCCCTCCACTTT. Amino acid sequence: CASSQNRVGGSPLHF.

This clonotype has only a few counts. This chain uses TRBV30 with TRBJ1-1; a possible D gene is TRBD1 (6 bases). V dropped 5 bases and J dropped 7 bases, with 11 bases sitting between them. This CDR3 is built from 11 residues. Germline CDR1 and CDR2: GTSNPN and SVGIG (reference sequence). The CDR3 region is CAWAGGGEAFF. For the CDR3, the DNA is TGTGCCTGGGCGGGGGGCGGTGAAGCTTTCTTT.

This clonotype has at least ten counts. The V and J genes are TRBV28 and TRBJ2-1, with a possible D match to TRBD2 (5 bases). CDR1 is MDHEN and CDR2 is SYDVKM in the germline V gene. The CDR3 runs 16 residues. V was cut by 5 bases and J by 7 bases, with 21 bases left in between. This CDR3 reads CASSPPIGRGMNEQFF. In DNA form, the CDR3 reads TGTGCCAGCAGTCCACCGATTGGGAGAGGGATGAATGAGCAGTTCTTC. The complete variable domain, with remaining parts taken from reference TRBV28 and TRBJ2-1, reads DVKVTQSSRYLVKRTGEKVFLECVQDMDHENMFWYRQDPGLGLRLIYFSYDVKMKEKGDIPEGYSVSREKKERFSLILESASTNQTSMYLCASSPPIGRGMNEQFFGPGTRLTVL.

The chain has TRBV20-1 and TRBJ1-2; the D gene is possibly TRBD1 (6 bases). The CDR3 length is 13 residues. The germline V gene encodes CDR1 DFQATT and CDR2 SNEGSKA (reference sequence). The V and J ends lost 0 bases and 4 bases respectively, with 9 bases between them. The chain's CDR3 is CSAREEQGYGYTF. CDR3 DNA: TGCAGTGCTAGAGAAGAACAGGGCTATGGCTACACCTTC.

The chain couples TRBV7-2 to TRBJ1-2; tentatively, D is TRBD1 (5 bases). The CDR3 sequence is 14 residues long. Looked up from germline, CDR1 is SGHTA and CDR2 is FQGNSA. Trimming pared 0 bases from V and 4 bases from J, leaving 9 bases between. The CDR3 sequence is CASSLAQTVYGYTF. The CDR3 nucleotides read TGTGCCAGCAGCTTAGCCCAGACAGTCTATGGCTACACCTTC.

This clonotype was detected ten times or more. This chain links TRBV5-1 with TRBJ1-1; possible D gene TRBD1, 6 bases. With 0 bases removed from V and 3 bases from J, the gap between germline ends came to 12 bases. CDR1 is SGHRS, CDR2 YFSETQ, per germline. The CDR3 covers 15 residues. The CDR3 loop is CASSLAGKGDTEAFF. The CDR3 bases are TGCGCCAGCAGCTTGGCGGGGAAGGGGGACACTGAAGCTTTCTTT.

The chain employs TRBV20-1 and TRBJ1-3; D ambiguous. Germline V gives CDR1 DFQATT, CDR2 SNEGSKA (reference sequence). Trimming cost V 2 bases and J 1 base, with 0 bases left between them. CDR3 size: 11 residues. The CDR3 DNA reads TGCAGTGCTAGATCTGGAAACACCATATATTTT. Amino acid sequence: CSARSGNTIYF.

This rearrangement joins TRBV29-1 to TRBJ2-7, with 9 nucleotides matching TRBD1. The germline CDR1 and CDR2 sequences are SQVTM and ANQGSEA. V shed 5 bases, J shed 4 bases, and the junction held 6 bases outside the gene matches. The CDR3 consists of 13 residues. The CDR3 DNA reads as TGCAGCGTTCAGCCGGGACAGGGATACGAGCAGTACTTC. It encodes CSVQPGQGYEQYF.

The V and J genes are TRBV28 and TRBJ2-6; a weak D match, TRBD1 (6 bases). The V end lost 6 bases, the J end lost 2 bases, and 14 bases lay between the germline ends. This CDR3 contains 16 residues. From germline, CDR1 is MDHEN and CDR2 SYDVKM. CDR3 DNA sequence: TGTGCCAGCAGGCCCCTTACAGGGCCTGGGGCCAACGTCCTGACTTTC. The encoded protein is CASRPLTGPGANVLTF. Full variable domain (remainder filled in from reference TRBV28 and TRBJ2-6): DVKVTQSSRYLVKRTGEKVFLECVQDMDHENMFWYRQDPGLGLRLIYFSYDVKMKEKGDIPEGYSVSREKKERFSLILESASTNQTSMYLCASRPLTGPGANVLTFGAGSRLTVL.

There are many counts of this clonotype. This chain uses TRBV7-3 with TRBJ2-3; 9 bases are shared with TRBD2. This CDR3 has 17 amino acids. Per the germline V gene, CDR1 is SGHTA and CDR2 is FQGTGA. V trimming: 0 bases; J trimming: 5 bases; junction bases outside the gene matches: 9. The CDR3 DNA is TGTGCCAGCAGCTTAACGGCGACTAGCGGAGGGGGAGATACGCAGTATTTT. This gives the protein CASSLTATSGGGDTQYF.

This clonotype has just a few counts. This chain connects TRBV2 to TRBJ1-6; D call uncertain. CDR3 length: 16 amino acids. V was cut by 2 bases and J by 0 bases, with 8 bases left in between. The germline V gene has CDR1 SNHLY and CDR2 FYNNEI. The CDR3 DNA is TGTGCCAGCAGTGAAATGAGGAGCTCCTATAATTCACCCCTCCACTTT. Translating it yields CASSEMRSSYNSPLHF. The full variable domain, in which reference TRBV2 and TRBJ1-6 provide the parts outside the CDR3, is EPEVTQTPSHQVTQMGQEVILRCVPISNHLYFYWYRQILGQKVEFLVSFYNNEISEKSEIFDDQFSVERPDGSNFTLKIRSTKLEDSAMYFCASSEMRSSYNSPLHFGNGTRLTVT.

This clonotype was seen ten or more times. J is TRBJ2-2 and V is TRBV5-1; D may match TRBD1 or TRBD2 (5 bases each). There are 14 residues in the CDR3. Germline V gene sequence: CDR1 SGHRS, CDR2 YFSETQ. With 8 bases removed from V and 3 bases from J, the gap between germline ends came to 14 bases. This CDR3 is CASDPGRDTGELFF. The DNA of the CDR3 is TGCGCCAGTGATCCGGGACGCGACACCGGGGAGCTGTTTTTT.

There are many counts of this clonotype. This chain connects TRBV27 to TRBJ2-7; maybe TRBD1 (6 bases). This CDR3 contains 12 residues. CDR1 and CDR2 (germline): MNHEY, SMNVEV (reference sequence). Trimming shortened V by 5 bases and J by 4 bases, and 9 bases separated the two germline ends. The CDR3 DNA is TGTGCCAGCAGTAAGAGGGGGTACGAGCAGTACTTC. It is translated as CASSKRGYEQYF.

There are a few counts of this clonotype. The chain employs TRBV11-3 and TRBJ2-2, with a possible D match to TRBD2 (6 bases). Germline CDR1 reads SGHNT; CDR2 reads YENEEA. V was trimmed by 3 bases and J by 6 bases, leaving 11 bases between them. The CDR3 runs to 14 residues. The CDR3 nucleotides are TGTGCCAGCAGCTTCCTAGCGACGGCCGGGGAGCTGTTTTTT. It is translated as CASSFLATAGELFF.

This clonotype was seen ten or more times. This chain links TRBV28 with TRBJ1-2; no definite D call. CDR1 MDHEN and CDR2 SYDVKM come from the germline V gene. This CDR3 has 13 amino acids. V was cut by 6 bases and J by 3 bases, with 11 bases left in between. The CDR3 here is CASSRQGYYGYTF. In DNA, the CDR3 is TGTGCCAGCAGCAGACAAGGCTACTATGGCTACACCTTC.